A single sample gave rise to the 20 T cell receptor beta chains below, sequenced in a study of blood T cell repertoires in COVID-19. This table comes from immunoSEQ multiplex PCR, and its TCRdb copy is limited to in-frame clones, with some not included. This sample has 180,000 or so clones, with approximately 80% found just once. Material: peripheral blood. These receptors were collected from a woman in her forties or fifties with active or convalescent COVID-19.

The V and J genes are TRBV5-1 and TRBJ1-2; TRBD1 matches at 7 bases. The germline gives CDR1 SGHRS, CDR2 YFSETQ. After removal of 3 bases from V and 0 bases from J, the junction contained 2 bases not matched to a gene. CDR3 length: 14 residues. The chain's CDR3 is CASSSGQANYGYTF. CDR3 in DNA: TGCGCCAGCAGCTCCGGACAGGCTAACTATGGCTACACCTTC. Looking up the rest from reference TRBV5-1 and TRBJ1-2 gives the full variable domain: KAGVTQTPRYLIKTRGQQVTLSCSPISGHRSVSWYQQTPGQGLQFLFEYFSETQRNKGNFPGRFSGRQFSNSRSEMNVSTLELGDSALYLCASSSGQANYGYTFGSGTRLTVV.

This clone was counted a single time. The V gene is TRBV2, the J gene TRBJ1-5, with 7 bases lining up with TRBD1. Germline-derived CDR1 and CDR2 are SNHLY and FYNNEI. J was trimmed by 7 bases and V by 8 bases; bases with no gene match: 8. This CDR3 spans 13 amino acids. The CDR3 sequence: CASVKDRRQPQHF. CDR3 coding DNA: TGTGCCAGCGTCAAGGACAGGAGGCAGCCCCAGCATTTT.

The chain employs TRBV18 and TRBJ1-6, with 8 positions matching TRBD1. CDR3 size: 14 residues. From germline, CDR1 is KGHSH and CDR2 LQKENI. J was trimmed by 7 bases and V by 4 bases; bases with no gene match: 3. CDR3 sequence reads: CASSQGTGNSPLHF. The CDR3 DNA reads TGTGCCAGCTCACAAGGGACAGGAAATTCACCCCTCCACTTT.

The gene calls are TRBV11-2 and TRBJ2-1, with D perhaps matching TRBD1 (6 bases). Trimming removed 5 bases at V and 2 bases at J, with 13 bases between. The length of the CDR3 is 15 residues. The germline CDR1 and CDR2 sequences are SGHAT and FQNNGV. The CDR3 spells CASSPRGFTYNEQFF. The CDR3 nucleotides are TGTGCCAGCAGCCCCAGGGGTTTCACCTACAATGAGCAGTTCTTC.

V and J are TRBV19 and TRBJ2-3; 9 bases match TRBD2. V shed 1 base and J 1 base; nucleotides not matched to a gene: 3. This CDR3 has 16 residues. CDR1 and CDR2 (germline): LNHDA, SQIVND (reference sequence). CDR3 amino acids: CASSIVAGARTDTQYF. DNA of the CDR3: TGTGCCAGTAGTATAGTAGCGGGGGCCCGCACAGATACGCAGTATTTT.

The V call is TRBV18, the J call TRBJ2-5; 10 nucleotides agree with TRBD2. This CDR3 is built from 18 residues. The germline V gene encodes CDR1 KGHSH and CDR2 LQKENI. V dropped 2 bases and J dropped 1; count of bases not matched to a gene: 10. The CDR3 DNA sequence: TGTGCCAGCTCACCAGGAACTAGCGGGACCGGATCCCAAGAGACCCAGTACTTC. As protein: CASSPGTSGTGSQETQYF.

This clone came up many times. The V and J genes are TRBV7-8 and TRBJ1-4; 9 bases agree with TRBD1. The junction had 2 bases not matched to a gene; V was cut back by 1 base and J by 5 bases. Germline V lookup: CDR1 SGHVS, CDR2 FQNEAQ. There are 15 residues in the CDR3. CDR3 nucleotides: TGTGCCAGCAGCTTAGTGACAGGGGGGAATGAAAAACTGTTTTTT. Its protein product is CASSLVTGGNEKLFF.

This chain links TRBV6-2 or TRBV6-3 with TRBJ1-1; D perhaps matches TRBD1 (6 bases). V dropped 5 bases and J dropped 2 bases, with 12 bases sitting between them. Germline CDR1 reads MNHEY; CDR2 reads SVGEGT. The CDR3 is 14 residues long. For the CDR3, the DNA is TGTGCCAGCAGTCTAGGCGGGGGCAACACTGAAGCTTTCTTT. It yields the protein CASSLGGGNTEAFF.

This clone was observed a handful of times. The genes are TRBV2 and TRBJ2-7; 12 positions match TRBD1. CDR1 and CDR2 from the germline V gene are SNHLY and FYNNEI. The CDR3 is 14 amino acids. Germline trimming cut 2 bases from V and 8 bases from J; bases unmatched to any gene: 4. CDR3 nucleotides: TGTGCCAGCAGTGAACTTGGGACAGGGGGCAAGCAGTACTTC. Translation: CASSELGTGGKQYF.

This chain links TRBV5-1 with TRBJ2-1; D is possibly TRBD1 (6 bases). The ends were cut back, 0 bases at V and 5 bases at J, with 15 bases in the middle. CDR1 and CDR2 (germline): SGHRS, YFSETQ. The CDR3 is made up of 16 amino acids. The CDR3 region is CASSLAESAGDNEQFF. DNA for the CDR3: TGCGCCAGCAGCTTGGCCGAATCTGCAGGGGACAATGAGCAGTTCTTC.

This chain uses TRBV3-1 (or the pseudogene TRBV3-2) with TRBJ1-5; TRBD1 is a possible D gene (5 bases). V lost 2 bases and J 7 bases, leaving 21 bases between the germline ends. Per germline, CDR1 LGHDT and CDR2 YNNKEL (reference sequence). The CDR3 consists of 17 residues. This CDR3 reads CASSQHWGDPFRQPQHF. The CDR3 coding sequence is TGTGCCAGCAGCCAACATTGGGGGGACCCTTTCAGGCAGCCCCAGCATTTT.

This sequence joins TRBV7-9 and TRBJ2-1, with 8 bases lining up with TRBD1. With V trimmed by 1 base and J by 6 bases, 8 bases remained unmatched. The length of the CDR3 is 16 residues. In germline, CDR1 is SEHNR, CDR2 FQNEAQ (reference sequence). The CDR3 sequence: CASSLGVGQGPNEQFF. As DNA, the CDR3 is TGTGCCAGCAGCTTAGGGGTTGGACAGGGTCCCAATGAGCAGTTCTTC.

V and J are TRBV7-3 and TRBJ2-2, with D possibly TRBD2 on 6 matching bases. Trimming removed 3 bases from V and 3 bases from J, with 11 bases in between. This CDR3 region has 15 residues. Germline V CDR1 and CDR2: SGHTA, FQGTGA. CDR3 coding DNA: TGTGCCAGCAGCTTCGGCGGGATACACACCGGGGAGCTGTTTTTT. Its protein is CASSFGGIHTGELFF.

The chain has TRBV5-1 and TRBJ2-1, with D perhaps matching TRBD2 (5 bases). CDR1 SGHRS and CDR2 YFSETQ come from the germline V gene. The V end lost 4 bases, the J end lost 5 bases, and 13 bases lay between the germline ends. The length of the CDR3 is 14 residues. The CDR3 bases are TGCGCCAGCAGCGTTGGGAGCGGCGACAATGAGCAGTTCTTC. This sequence encodes CASSVGSGDNEQFF.

This clone was counted only a few times. In nucleotides, the CDR3 is TGTGCCAGCAGTCTATATCCTATCGGACAGGGCAGTGAAAAACTGTTTTTT. This codes for CASSLYPIGQGSEKLFF. The genes are TRBV6-6 and TRBJ1-4, with 8 positions matching TRBD1. Looked up from germline, CDR1 is MNHNY and CDR2 is SVGAGI (reference sequence). The CDR3 extends over 17 amino acids. Trimming at V came to 5 bases and at J to 7 bases, leaving 15 bases not matched to a gene.

The chain joins TRBV28 to TRBJ2-4, with 8 bases matching TRBD2. Germline V gives CDR1 MDHEN, CDR2 SYDVKM. The V gene end was trimmed by 2 bases and the J gene end by 0 bases; junction bases not matched to a gene: 12. This CDR3 has 19 residues. CDR3 sequence reads: CASSLPRGGAASAKNIQYF. The CDR3 DNA is TGTGCCAGCAGTTTACCCCGGGGGGGGGCCGCCTCAGCCAAAAACATTCAGTACTTC.

The CDR3 here is CASSQDHRAGRGYTF. As DNA, the CDR3 is TGCGCCAGCAGCCAAGATCACAGGGCGGGTCGTGGCTACACCTTC. The chain employs TRBV4-3 and TRBJ1-2; D may be TRBD1 (6 bases). This CDR3 contains 15 residues. The germline gives CDR1 LGHNA, CDR2 YSLEER. The germline V and J ends were trimmed by 0 bases and 7 bases, with 15 bases remaining between them.

This clone came up a few times. The CDR3 DNA follows: TGTGCCAGCAGTGAGGTAGTAGCGGGGGGGCCGGGAGATACGCAGTATTTT. Translated: CASSEVVAGGPGDTQYF. The rearrangement links TRBV6-1 to TRBJ2-3, with 11 nucleotides matching TRBD2. Germline assignment: CDR1 MNHNS and CDR2 SASEGT. This CDR3 contains 17 residues. With 3 bases clipped from V and 5 bases from J, the junction kept 10 bases outside the gene matches.

This chain uses TRBV28 with TRBJ2-5; 7 nucleotides align to TRBD1. V shed 5 bases and J 5 bases; nucleotides not matched to a gene: 11. Germline-derived CDR1 and CDR2 are MDHEN and SYDVKM. This CDR3 is built from 15 residues. CDR3 bases: TGTGCCAGCAGTCCCCGGGGCAGGGGGTTGGAGACCCAGTACTTC. Translating gives CASSPRGRGLETQYF.

The V gene is TRBV5-6, the J gene TRBJ2-7; D is perhaps TRBD2 (7 bases). Per the germline V gene, CDR1 is SGHDT and CDR2 is YYEEEE. The CDR3 has 16 residues. With 1 base removed from V and 3 bases from J, the gap between germline ends came to 17 bases. CDR3 sequence (DNA): TGTGCCAGCAGCTTGACGGGGGGCCGGTACAACTACGAGCAGTACTTC. Protein: CASSLTGGRYNYEQYF.